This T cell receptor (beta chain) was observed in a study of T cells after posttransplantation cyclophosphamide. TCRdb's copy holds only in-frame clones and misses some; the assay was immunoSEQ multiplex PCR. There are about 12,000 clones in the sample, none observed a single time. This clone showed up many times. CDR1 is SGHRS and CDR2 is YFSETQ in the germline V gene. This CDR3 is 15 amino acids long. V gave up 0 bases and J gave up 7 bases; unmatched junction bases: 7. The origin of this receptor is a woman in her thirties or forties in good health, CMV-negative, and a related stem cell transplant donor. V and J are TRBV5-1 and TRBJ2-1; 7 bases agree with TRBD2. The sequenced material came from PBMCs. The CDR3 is CASSLAERGLNEQFF. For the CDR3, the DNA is TGCGCCAGCAGCTTGGCCGAGCGGGGTCTAAATGAGCAGTTCTTC. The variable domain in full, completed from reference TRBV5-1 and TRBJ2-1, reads KAGVTQTPRYLIKTRGQQVTLSCSPISGHRSVSWYQQTPGQGLQFLFEYFSETQRNKGNFPGRFSGRQFSNSRSEMNVSTLELGDSALYLCASSLAERGLNEQFFGPGTRLTVL.